This T cell receptor (beta chain) was retrieved from a study of T cells after yellow fever vaccination. At the level of the study: SMART-Seq v4 Ultra Low Input prepared the low-cell-number fractions.

Study-wide results and limits: Highly abundant clonotypes carried over from the bulk population could end up in FACS-sorted repertoires as contaminants. Once the booster was given, most primary-vaccination clones reappeared, at approximately 97% for CD4 and approximately 88% for CD8.

TCR cDNA was made by 5'RACE template switching, adding a universal primer site and UMIs. MiXCR was run by TCRdb on the 5' RACE reads, yielding one entry per CDR3 protein. The table has 150,000 or so distinct CDR3 sequences, over 7% seen once. Trimming shortened V by 0 bases and J by 12 bases, and 9 bases separated the two germline ends. CDR1 is SGHAT, CDR2 FQNNGV, per germline. The CDR3 covers 12 residues. A remark on this clonotype: Antigen: not known.

V gene TRBV11-2 combines with J gene TRBJ2-1; D not certain. The specimen was CD8+ T cells sorted from PBMCs, collected 45 days after the yellow fever booster vaccination. The receptor's source is a man in his late teens or twenties who received the YFV17D yellow fever vaccine. CDR3 residues: CASSLDSAGQFF. For the CDR3, the DNA is TGTGCCAGCAGCTTAGACTCCGCTGGGCAGTTCTTC.